Below, 16 T cell receptor beta chains from the same sample are listed, as sequenced in a study of blood T cell repertoires in COVID-19. The table came from immunoSEQ multiplex PCR; TCRdb's copy has only in-frame clones and leaves some out. The sample holds roughly 200,000 clones, around 90% seen once. The specimen was peripheral blood. These receptors were obtained from a young woman who had recovered from COVID-19.

The chain is built from TRBV18 and TRBJ1-3, with D unresolved. Germline assignment: CDR1 KGHSH and CDR2 LQKENI. This CDR3 is built from 16 residues. V was cut by 1 base and J by 0 bases, with 10 bases left in between. DNA of the CDR3: TGTGCCAGCTCACCACGGACGGACTACTCTGGAAACACCATATATTTT. Its translation: CASSPRTDYSGNTIYF.

This clone was seen a handful of times. The J gene is TRBJ1-1, the V gene TRBV13, with D hard to call. This CDR3 is 14 amino acids long. Germline CDR1 and CDR2: PRHDT and FYEKMQ (reference sequence). The V and J ends lost 3 bases and 5 bases respectively, with 13 bases between them. In DNA, the CDR3 is TGTGCCAGCAGCTTGTCCACGAGGTGGACTGAAGCTTTCTTT. Translating gives CASSLSTRWTEAFF.

The gene calls are TRBV9 and TRBJ1-1; 9 bases map to TRBD1. Germline V gene lookup returns CDR1 SGDLS and CDR2 YYNGEE. V shed 4 bases and J 3 bases; nucleotides not matched to a gene: 7. CDR3 length: 15 residues. CDR3 residues: CASSPKTGGYTEAFF. The CDR3 nucleotides read TGTGCCAGCAGCCCGAAGACAGGGGGTTACACTGAAGCTTTCTTT.

The V and J genes are TRBV15 and TRBJ2-1; 9 bases line up with TRBD1. Germline V gene sequence: CDR1 LNHNV, CDR2 YYDKDF (reference sequence). V shed 4 bases, J shed 6 bases, and the junction held 7 bases outside the gene matches. The CDR3 loop spans 15 amino acids. DNA of the CDR3: TGTGCCACCAGCAACACAGGGGGCGCGAGCAATGAGCAGTTCTTC. Translated, it gives CATSNTGGASNEQFF.

This chain joins TRBV27 and TRBJ2-3, with D maybe TRBD2 (6 bases). V was pared by 6 bases and J by 2 bases, with 12 bases between. The CDR3 loop spans 14 amino acids. Per the germline V gene, CDR1 is MNHEY and CDR2 is SMNVEV (reference sequence). The CDR3 DNA follows: TGTGCCAGCAGGTACGGGACTGTCACAGATACGCAGTATTTT. It yields the protein CASRYGTVTDTQYF.

The chain joins TRBV6-5 to TRBJ1-2; perhaps TRBD1 as D (5 bases). The CDR3 loop spans 15 amino acids. Germline-derived CDR1 and CDR2 are MNHEY and SVGAGI. The V gene lost 6 bases and the J gene lost 5 bases, with 19 bases spanning the gap. CDR3 sequence: CASRAGPFSAYGYTF. CDR3 bases: TGTGCCAGCAGGGCAGGGCCTTTTTCCGCTTATGGCTACACCTTC.

The gene calls are TRBV29-1 and TRBJ1-2, with a tentative D call TRBD1 (5 bases). The CDR3 consists of 12 residues. Germline CDR1 SQVTM, CDR2 ANQGSEA. V gave up 6 bases and J gave up 4 bases, with 12 bases separating them. CDR3 in amino acids: CSVPIGAYGYTF. CDR3 bases: TGCAGCGTGCCCATAGGGGCCTATGGCTACACCTTC.

This clone appeared a few times. This chain uses TRBV24-1 with TRBJ1-5, with D hard to call. The germline gives CDR1 KGHDR, CDR2 SFDVKD. The V gene lost 10 bases and the J gene lost 0 bases, with 15 bases spanning the gap. The CDR3 has 15 residues. In nucleotides, the CDR3 is TGTGCCACTTGGAGGTGCCGAAATAGCAATCAGCCCCAGCATTTT. Its protein product is CATWRCRNSNQPQHF.

The CDR3: CASSAGGFNSEAFF. As DNA, the CDR3 is TGTGCCAGCAGCGCAGGGGGTTTTAATTCTGAAGCTTTCTTT. V is TRBV7-2 and J is TRBJ1-1, with TRBD1 matching 7 bases. V shed 5 bases and J 6 bases; nucleotides not matched to a gene: 9. CDR1 and CDR2 (germline): SGHTA, FQGNSA. The CDR3 extends over 14 amino acids. Looking up the rest from reference TRBV7-2 and TRBJ1-1 gives the full variable domain: GAGVSQSPSNKVTEKGKDVELRCDPISGHTALYWYRQSLGQGLEFLIYFQGNSAPDKSGLPSDRFSAERTGGSVSTLTIQRTQQEDSAVYLCASSAGGFNSEAFFGQGTRLTVV.

The genes are TRBV5-4 and TRBJ2-7, with 12 nucleotides matching TRBD2. Germline CDR1 and CDR2: SGHNT and YYREEE (reference sequence). The CDR3 is made up of 14 amino acids. V lost 5 bases to trimming and J lost 4 bases; unmatched junction nucleotides: 4. CDR3: CASSTSGRPYEQYF. The CDR3 DNA reads TGTGCCAGCAGTACTAGCGGGAGGCCGTACGAGCAGTACTTC.

The V gene is TRBV6-5, the J gene TRBJ2-3; TRBD1 might be the D (5 bases). Trimming cost V 2 bases and J 0 bases, with 12 bases left between them. The length of the CDR3 is 16 residues. CDR1 and CDR2 (germline): MNHEY, SVGAGI. CDR3 in amino acids: CASSYADTTSTDTQYF. The CDR3, as DNA: TGTGCCAGCAGTTACGCGGACACTACTAGCACAGATACGCAGTATTTT.

CDR3 coding DNA: TGTGCCAGCAGTTTAATTGGACTGCAGACGTACTTC. It codes for CASSLIGLQTYF. The rearrangement uses TRBV27 and TRBJ2-7, with D possibly matching TRBD2 (5 bases). CDR3 length equals 12 residues. Germline-derived CDR1 and CDR2 are MNHEY and SMNVEV (reference sequence). With 2 bases removed from V and 12 bases from J, the gap between germline ends came to 14 bases.

The chain employs TRBV18 and TRBJ2-1, with TRBD2 identical over 9 bases. V trimming: 6 bases; J trimming: 9 bases; junction bases outside the gene matches: 12. CDR1 is KGHSH, CDR2 LQKENI, per germline. The CDR3 runs to 15 residues. CDR3 loop: CASSPTSGGIGEQFF. CDR3 DNA: TGTGCCAGCTCTCCGACTAGCGGAGGTATTGGTGAGCAGTTCTTC.

This clone was seen more than once but under ten times. The chain employs TRBV7-2 and TRBJ1-2, with TRBD1 matching over 9 bases. The germline V gene has CDR1 SGHTA and CDR2 FQGNSA. V was clipped by 7 bases and J by 7 bases; unmatched bases: 10. This CDR3 region has 14 residues. CDR3 loop: CASTRYGTGFGYTF. Written as DNA, the CDR3 is TGTGCCAGCACACGCTACGGGACAGGGTTTGGCTACACCTTC.

The V and J genes are TRBV7-8 and TRBJ1-1; a possible D gene is TRBD1 (5 bases). The V gene's germline CDR1 is SGHVS and CDR2 FQNEAQ. Trimming took 1 base from V and 11 from J, leaving 8 bases between them. The CDR3 has 11 residues. The CDR3 coding sequence is TGTGCCAGCAGCTTAGGGCCAGGGGCTTTCTTT. Protein sequence: CASSLGPGAFF.

V and J are TRBV6-6 and TRBJ1-5; perhaps TRBD1 as D (5 bases). Germline assignment: CDR1 MNHNY and CDR2 SVGAGI (reference sequence). Trimming removed 6 bases at V and 2 bases at J, with 11 bases between. This CDR3 is 14 amino acids long. The CDR3 sequence: CASSLRVGNQPQHF. The CDR3 region has the DNA TGTGCCAGCAGCCTCAGGGTAGGCAATCAGCCCCAGCATTTT.